Listed here is a single T cell receptor (beta chain). Its binding antigen is unknown. The sample holds no much larger clone one base away, and base qualities are not on file. Each depressed patient was pairwise matched to a non-depressed control for sex, age, current smoking status and body mass index. All participants were of European descent. A DSM-IV diagnosis of major depressive disorder and a Hamilton Rating Scale for Depression score of at least 18 were present in all patients. Before enrollment, patients had taken no psychiatric medication, antidepressants included, for at least 8 weeks. Among the patients, depression severity spanned the moderate-to-severe range. Major medical conditions, Axis I/II comorbidities, regular medication or illicit drug use, and drinking over 100 g alcohol weekly were applied as exclusion criteria for all participants. About 28 ml of peripheral blood was drawn into EDTA tubes from each participant. Using the BD IMag Human CD4 T Lymphocyte Enrichment Set, CD4+ T cells were purified from thawed PBMCs via magnetic negative selection. Flow cytometry confirmed that the CD4+ enrichment method typically gave 90% to 95% purity. A subgroup of about five case-control pairs, chosen blind to the chemokine receptor expression and flow-cytometric repertoire skewing results, underwent TCRbeta sequencing. Every blood sample was taken in the morning at 8:00 a.m., and Ficoll-Hypaque gradient centrifugation was used to isolate PBMCs. Until being assayed, PBMCs were kept in liquid nitrogen after cryopreservation by gradual cooling to -80 degrees C.

The Qiagen DNeasy Blood and Tissue Kit was used to extract total genomic DNA from purified CD4+ T cells. Following immunoSEQ immunosequencing protocols, the TCRbeta CDR3 region, as defined by IMGT, was amplified and sequenced. In the paper's pipeline: The immunoSEQ service preprocessed the raw sequence data to correct PCR and sequencing errors. The sequence data were loaded into the immunoSEQ Analyzer and then analyzed further using VDJtools v1.0.7. The paired Wilcoxon signed-rank test was used to test differences between patients and controls. In TCRdb, the immuneACCESS table is reduced to in-frame sequences with V and J assigned. These tables do not hold every clone; where another copy was compared, an unresolved V gene accounts for under half, and the others remain unexplained. D and trimming come from the DNA, and the V and J calls and clone size come from that table. Counted in this sample were roughly 25,000 clones; about 89% of them appeared once. The ten largest account for roughly 0.72% of the sample.

As encoded in the germline V gene, CDR1 is SGHTA while CDR2 is FQGNSA. Including cysteine and phenylalanine, the CDR3 has 18 amino acids. Left in the record is the CDR3 DNA by itself, 54 bases read in frame from the first base. Trimmed from V: 4 bases; trimmed from J: 0 bases; junction bases lacking a gene match: 4. This entry belongs to a study of untreated major depressive disorder (dated by TCRdb to 2016 to 2019). Some background on the complete study: A cross-sectional case-control design was used to compare T cell phenotype and TCR repertoire between antidepressant-free major depressive disorder patients and individually matched non-depressed controls. Differences in Vbeta 5.1, Vbeta 11 and Vbeta 22 usage observed by flow cytometry in the whole cohort were followed up by sequencing. Overall study outcomes, separate from this receptor: In every sequenced subject, all of the top five TRBV05-01 clones were private clones. TRBV25-01 and TRBV02-01 usage followed the flow-cytometry pattern but did not reach statistical significance in the sequencing data. Higher TRBV05-01 (Vbeta 5.1) usage among CD4+ T cells of depressed patients compared with controls was confirmed by sequencing, with p = 0.040 in a one-tailed test. A comparatively small study sample was produced by the strict matching and exclusion criteria, and the generalizability of findings was thereby limited. For the sequencing comparisons, one-tailed planned tests were applied to only three preselected Vbeta families.

Sequenced input: CD4+ T cells from PBMCs. In this chain, TRBV7-2 is recombined with TRBJ2-1, with 15 bases aligning to TRBD2. This sequence originates from a woman aged 25 to 39 with major depressive disorder. The CDR3 in this case is CASSSGLAGGSSYNEQFF. The DNA sequence is given as TGTGCCAGCAGCTCCGGACTAGCGGGAGGGAGCTCCTACAATGAGCAGTTCTTC.